Listed here are 32 T cell receptor beta chains from one sample, sequenced in a study of technical replicates of blood from a few donors. Only in-frame clones appear in the TCRdb table, and some are missing; sequencing was by immunoSEQ multiplex PCR. The table has 60,000 to 85,000 clones, 90% to 95% seen once. Sequences were obtained from T cells isolated from PBMCs. These receptors were taken from a human donor in good health.

The J gene is TRBJ2-3, the V gene TRBV7-2; D call uncertain. The CDR3 contains 12 residues. Trimming stripped 5 bases from V and 2 bases from J, with 5 bases between. Germline V gives CDR1 SGHTA, CDR2 FQGNSA. DNA of the CDR3: TGTGCCAGCAGCCTCTTCACAGATACGCAGTATTTT. Protein sequence: CASSLFTDTQYF.

This clone was seen once. This sequence joins TRBV6-6 and TRBJ1-1; TRBD1 matches at 7 bases. This CDR3 region has 15 residues. Trimming took 2 bases from V and 1 from J; bases not matched to a gene: 4. Germline assignment: CDR1 MNHNY and CDR2 SVGAGI (reference sequence). The CDR3 DNA reads TGTGCCAGCAGTTACCTGGGACAGACGAACACTGAAGCTTTCTTT. This codes for CASSYLGQTNTEAFF.

The chain couples TRBV20-1 to TRBJ1-2, with 8 bases lining up with TRBD1. V lost 3 bases, J lost 6 bases, and 0 bases stayed unmatched. CDR3 length: 11 residues. Germline V lookup: CDR1 DFQATT, CDR2 SNEGSKA (reference sequence). This chain's CDR3 is CSARTGDGYTF. CDR3 nucleotides: TGCAGTGCTAGGACAGGGGATGGCTACACCTTC.

CDR3 residues: CASRQQETQYF. The CDR3 DNA follows: TGTGCCAGCAGACAACAAGAGACCCAGTACTTC. V usage is TRBV13 and J usage is TRBJ2-5, with D unclear. The CDR3 totals 11 residues. V lost 6 bases and J 2 bases, leaving 4 bases between the germline ends. CDR1 PRHDT and CDR2 FYEKMQ come from the germline V gene (reference sequence).

V usage is TRBV10-3 and J usage is TRBJ1-1; possible D gene TRBD1, 6 bases. Germline V gives CDR1 ENHRY, CDR2 SYGVKD. This CDR3 region has 15 residues. V shed 4 bases and J shed 6 bases, with 18 bases lying between them. The CDR3 DNA sequence: TGTGCCATCAGTGGGAAGGGGGGGGGATACCCTGAAGCTTTCTTT. Translation gives CAISGKGGGYPEAFF.

The CDR3 bases are TGTGCCATCAGTGCAGGACTTGAGGACTACACCTTC. This codes for CAISAGLEDYTF. J is TRBJ1-2 and V is TRBV10-3; D ambiguous. Trimming shortened V by 4 bases and J by 10 bases, and 13 bases separated the two germline ends. CDR1 and CDR2 (germline): ENHRY, SYGVKD. The CDR3 is 12 amino acids.

The rearrangement links TRBV5-4 to TRBJ2-7; D may be TRBD1 (6 bases). V lost 2 bases to trimming and J lost 7 bases, with 10 bases between them. CDR1 is SGHNT and CDR2 is YYREEE in the germline V gene (reference sequence). There are 12 residues in the CDR3. The CDR3 DNA is TGTGCCAGCAGCTTAAGGGGGAGAGAGCAGTACTTC. Translating gives CASSLRGREQYF.

The rearrangement uses TRBV9 and TRBJ1-3; maybe TRBD1 (6 bases). Germline V gene sequence: CDR1 SGDLS, CDR2 YYNGEE. CDR3 length: 15 amino acids. V lost 4 bases and J 0 bases, leaving 11 bases between the germline ends. The chain's CDR3 is CASSPGHNSGNTIYF. The CDR3 DNA sequence: TGTGCCAGCAGCCCGGGACACAACTCTGGAAACACCATATATTTT.

The chain joins TRBV27 to TRBJ2-2; the match to TRBD1 covers 9 bases. CDR3 size: 16 residues. CDR1 and CDR2 from the germline V gene are MNHEY and SMNVEV (reference sequence). With 5 bases clipped from V and 7 bases from J, the junction kept 11 bases outside the gene matches. DNA for the CDR3: TGTGCCAGCAGTGCTCGGGACAGGGTATTAGGCGGGGAGCTGTTTTTT. Its translation: CASSARDRVLGGELFF.

The J gene is TRBJ1-5, the V gene TRBV19; 9 bases are a match to TRBD1. Trimming at V came to 8 bases and at J to 4 bases, leaving 12 bases not matched to a gene. Germline-derived CDR1 and CDR2 are LNHDA and SQIVND (reference sequence). The CDR3 length is 16 residues. Here the CDR3 reads CASLGDRDFSNQPQHF. DNA for the CDR3: TGTGCCAGTTTAGGGGACAGGGATTTTAGTAATCAGCCCCAGCATTTT.

The chain carries TRBV29-1 and TRBJ2-1, with 9 bases aligning to TRBD2. The CDR3 spans 15 residues. Germline V gives CDR1 SQVTM, CDR2 ANQGSEA. The V and J ends lost 2 bases and 4 bases, in that order; junction bases with no gene match: 6. The DNA of the CDR3 is TGCAGCGTTGAAAGAGGTACTAGCGGGTACAATGAGCAGTTCTTC. Amino acid sequence: CSVERGTSGYNEQFF.

Only a few counts were recorded for this clone. J is TRBJ2-5 and V is TRBV10-3; D is unclear. Germline V CDR1 and CDR2: ENHRY, SYGVKD. CDR3 length: 13 amino acids. V was clipped by 3 bases and J by 2 bases, with 7 bases between them. CDR3 loop: CAISELQQETQYF. DNA for the CDR3: TGTGCCATCAGTGAACTTCAACAAGAGACCCAGTACTTC.

V usage is TRBV2 and J usage is TRBJ2-7, with 7 bases identical to TRBD1. V dropped 8 bases and J dropped 5; count of bases not matched to a gene: 9. The germline V gene has CDR1 SNHLY and CDR2 FYNNEI. The length of the CDR3 is 13 residues. This chain's CDR3 is CASVEGTGDEQYF. The CDR3 region has the DNA TGTGCCAGCGTAGAGGGAACAGGGGACGAGCAGTACTTC. The entire variable domain, with the rest obtained from reference TRBV2 and TRBJ2-7, is as follows: EPEVTQTPSHQVTQMGQEVILRCVPISNHLYFYWYRQILGQKVEFLVSFYNNEISEKSEIFDDQFSVERPDGSNFTLKIRSTKLEDSAMYFCASVEGTGDEQYFGPGTRLTVT.

V and J are TRBV11-2 and TRBJ2-7; D may be TRBD2 (5 bases). Trimming pared 5 bases from V and 0 bases from J, leaving 14 bases between. Germline CDR1 and CDR2: SGHAT and FQNNGV. This CDR3 contains 15 residues. The CDR3 region is CASSLGIQSSYEQYF. DNA for the CDR3: TGTGCCAGCAGCCTCGGGATTCAAAGCTCCTACGAGCAGTACTTC.

V is TRBV9 and J is TRBJ2-3; TRBD2 matches at 10 bases. V was clipped by 0 bases and J by 0 bases; unmatched bases: 7. The germline V gene has CDR1 SGDLS and CDR2 YYNGEE. This CDR3 contains 18 residues. In DNA, the CDR3 is TGTGCCAGCAGCGTAGACCTAAGCGGGAGGGCGAGCACAGATACGCAGTATTTT. Translation gives CASSVDLSGRASTDTQYF.

The genes are TRBV28 and TRBJ2-6; 7 bases match TRBD1. The length of the CDR3 is 15 residues. In germline, CDR1 is MDHEN, CDR2 SYDVKM. Trimming cost V 7 bases and J 0 bases; bases outside gene matches: 3. The DNA for the CDR3 is TGTGCCAGCAAGTGGGACAGCTCTGGGGCCAACGTCCTGACTTTC. This gives the protein CASKWDSSGANVLTF.

The chain joins TRBV6-5 to TRBJ1-5; D is possibly TRBD1 (5 bases). The CDR3 consists of 14 residues. The V end was cut by 5 bases, the J end by 1 base, with 9 bases between. Per the germline V gene, CDR1 is MNHEY and CDR2 is SVGAGI. This CDR3 reads CASSRTLSNQPQHF. CDR3 in DNA: TGTGCCAGCAGTCGGACATTAAGCAATCAGCCCCAGCATTTT.

This sequence joins TRBV7-9 and TRBJ1-1; the D gene is possibly TRBD1 (6 bases). Germline CDR1 and CDR2: SEHNR and FQNEAQ (reference sequence). V was cut by 7 bases and J by 5 bases, with 17 bases left in between. CDR3 length: 14 residues. The CDR3: CASTMTGGETEAFF. In nucleotides, the CDR3 is TGTGCCAGCACCATGACTGGGGGCGAAACTGAAGCTTTCTTT.

The rearrangement uses TRBV14 and TRBJ1-2; D ambiguous. V was shortened by 1 base and J by 8 bases, with 11 bases between the two germline ends. This CDR3 spans 13 amino acids. Germline V gene lookup returns CDR1 SGHDN and CDR2 FVKESK. DNA for the CDR3: TGTGCCAGCAGCCAAGGGGCCTCTCGGGGCTACACCTTC. It encodes CASSQGASRGYTF.

The CDR3 DNA sequence: TGTGCCAGCAGCGCGGTGTTGAGCACTGAAGCTTTCTTT. Residues: CASSAVLSTEAFF. The chain carries TRBV5-6 and TRBJ1-1; D not certain. Trimming stripped 4 bases from V and 4 bases from J, with 11 bases between. CDR3 length equals 13 residues. Germline CDR1 reads SGHDT; CDR2 reads YYEEEE.

This chain joins TRBV6-5 and TRBJ2-2; D is undetermined. The CDR3 runs to 14 residues. Trimming took off 2 bases at V and 6 bases at J, with 10 bases between the two ends. Germline V gene data show CDR1 as MNHEY and CDR2 as SVGAGI. The CDR3 loop is CASSYVAASGELFF. DNA for the CDR3: TGTGCCAGCAGTTACGTAGCAGCGTCCGGGGAGCTGTTTTTT.

The count of this clone is one. The gene calls are TRBV11-2 and TRBJ2-2; TRBD2 matches at 12 bases. The CDR3 consists of 15 residues. Germline CDR1 reads SGHAT; CDR2 reads FQNNGV. The J segment lost 5 bases and the V segment lost 7 bases, leaving 5 bases of the junction unmatched. The CDR3 sequence is CASMTSGSGTGELFF. The CDR3 DNA reads TGTGCCAGCATGACTAGCGGGAGCGGGACCGGGGAGCTGTTTTTT.

The CDR3 DNA reads TGTGCCAGCAGCCGGAGCACTGAAGCTTTCTTT. It specifies CASSRSTEAFF. This chain connects TRBV6-5 to TRBJ1-1; D remains ambiguous. Germline V CDR1 and CDR2: MNHEY, SVGAGI. CDR3 size: 11 residues. V was clipped by 6 bases and J by 4 bases, with 6 bases between them.

This chain connects TRBV27 to TRBJ2-6, with 7 bases lining up with TRBD1. Germline V gene lookup returns CDR1 MNHEY and CDR2 SMNVEV (reference sequence). The CDR3 contains 15 residues. The V and J ends lost 4 bases and 4 bases, in that order; junction bases with no gene match: 4. CDR3 in amino acids: CASSYRGLGANVLTF. The CDR3 bases are TGTGCCAGCAGTTACAGGGGCCTGGGGGCCAACGTCCTGACTTTC. Full variable domain (remainder filled in from reference TRBV27 and TRBJ2-6): EAQVTQNPRYLITVTGKKLTVTCSQNMNHEYMSWYRQDPGLGLRQIYYSMNVEVTDKGDVPEGYKVSRKEKRNFPLILESPSPNQTSLYFCASSYRGLGANVLTFGAGSRLTVL.

The chain couples TRBV2 to TRBJ1-3; the match to TRBD1 covers 9 bases. V lost 8 bases, J lost 7 bases, and 9 bases stayed unmatched. CDR3 length: 14 residues. Germline CDR1 is SNHLY and CDR2 is FYNNEI. The CDR3 nucleotides read TGTGCCAGCGAGGGGGACAGGGAACTCAACACCATATATTTT. Residues: CASEGDRELNTIYF.

The J gene is TRBJ2-2, the V gene TRBV9, with 9 bases identical to TRBD1. The V gene end was trimmed by 3 bases and the J gene end by 6 bases; junction bases not matched to a gene: 6. Germline CDR1 SGDLS, CDR2 YYNGEE. The length of the CDR3 is 15 residues. The CDR3 region has the DNA TGTGCCAGCAGCGGCGGGACAGGGTTAGCCGGGGAGCTGTTTTTT. It encodes CASSGGTGLAGELFF.

This CDR3 is CASSSSSNYGYTF. The CDR3 bases are TGTGCCAGCAGTTCCTCTTCGAACTATGGCTACACCTTC. The chain has TRBV2 and TRBJ1-2; D gene uncertain. Germline V gene lookup returns CDR1 SNHLY and CDR2 FYNNEI. V gave up 5 bases and J gave up 2 bases, with 9 bases separating them. CDR3 length: 13 amino acids. Drawing the rest from reference TRBV2 and TRBJ1-2, the complete variable domain is EPEVTQTPSHQVTQMGQEVILRCVPISNHLYFYWYRQILGQKVEFLVSFYNNEISEKSEIFDDQFSVERPDGSNFTLKIRSTKLEDSAMYFCASSSSSNYGYTFGSGTRLTVV.

The chain has TRBV27 and TRBJ1-2; the match to TRBD1 covers 8 bases. Per the germline V gene, CDR1 is MNHEY and CDR2 is SMNVEV (reference sequence). The junction had 3 bases not matched to a gene; V was cut back by 2 bases and J by 7 bases. The CDR3 consists of 13 residues. CDR3: CASSLKQGAGYTF. The CDR3 coding sequence is TGTGCCAGCAGTTTAAAGCAGGGGGCTGGCTACACCTTC.

The chain joins TRBV18 to TRBJ2-5, with D possibly TRBD1 on 5 matching bases. Germline CDR1 is KGHSH and CDR2 is LQKENI. Deletions cut 1 base from V and 1 base from J, with 7 bases between. The CDR3 extends over 14 amino acids. As DNA, the CDR3 is TGTGCCAGCTCACCACGGGGCGCCCAAGAGACCCAGTACTTC. Encoded protein: CASSPRGAQETQYF.

The chain links TRBV5-1 to TRBJ2-1; 9 bases agree with TRBD2. V shed 2 bases, J shed 2 bases, and the junction held 2 bases outside the gene matches. The CDR3 totals 15 residues. Per germline, CDR1 SGHRS and CDR2 YFSETQ. DNA for the CDR3: TGCGCCAGCAGCTTAGCGGGAGGAACCTACAATGAGCAGTTCTTC. Translated, it gives CASSLAGGTYNEQFF.

V and J are TRBV14 and TRBJ2-2; D is undetermined. Germline V CDR1 and CDR2: SGHDN, FVKESK. This CDR3 contains 14 residues. Trimming cost V 4 bases and J 1 base, with 7 bases left between them. The chain's CDR3 is CASSRDWNTGELFF. CDR3 DNA: TGTGCCAGCAGCCGCGACTGGAACACCGGGGAGCTGTTTTTT.

About this clone itself: The same CDR3 also results from other DNA sequences found in this sample. The rearrangement uses TRBV27 and TRBJ2-7; TRBD1 might be the D (5 bases). Per the germline V gene, CDR1 is MNHEY and CDR2 is SMNVEV (reference sequence). The CDR3 has 13 residues. With 2 bases removed from V and 4 bases from J, the gap between germline ends came to 9 bases. The CDR3: CASSLSRAYEQYF. The DNA of the CDR3 is TGTGCCAGCAGTTTAAGCAGGGCATACGAGCAGTACTTC.